Listed below are T cell receptor beta chains from one sample, sequenced in a study of blood T cell repertoires in COVID-19. TCRdb's copy holds only in-frame clones and misses some; the assay was immunoSEQ multiplex PCR. The sample comprises about 110,000 clones, just over 85% of which are singletons, and 2% to 2.5% rests with the top ten. The sample consisted of peripheral blood. These receptors were collected from a human donor in a cohort sampled during active COVID-19. The CDR3 runs from the conserved cysteine through the conserved F or W. A D gene is named only where the DNA matches it firmly. Size is stated for part of the rows, as once, few or many counts, or as a class when the clone is expanded.

TRBJ2-2,TRBV5-1,NA,TRBD2,TGCGCCAGCAGCTTGGAATTGTCTAGCGGTACCAACACCGGGGAGCTGTTTTTT,CASSLELSSGTNTGELFF
TRBJ1-5,TRBV19,NA,NA,TGTGCCAGTAGTATTGACGGGGGGGATGCAAGCAATCAGCCCCAGCATTTT,CASSIDGGDASNQPQHF
TRBJ2-3,TRBV29-1,NA,TRBD2,TGCAGCGTCGTCCAGGGTTTGGCGGGAGAAGGGGATACGCAGTATTTT,CSVVQGLAGEGDTQYF
TRBJ2-7,TRBV5-1,NA,TRBD2,TGCGCCAGCAGCGTGCTAGCGGGGCCCTCCTACGAGCAGTACTTC,CASSVLAGPSYEQYF
TRBJ2-2,TRBV19,NA,TRBD1,TGTGCCAGTAGTACACGACAGGGGGCCTTTACGAACACCGGGGAGCTGTTTTTT,CASSTRQGAFTNTGELFF
TRBJ2-1,TRBV7-3,NA,NA,TGTGCCAGCAGCTTAAAAGTGGTGGGCGAGCAGTTCTTC,CASSLKVVGEQFF
TRBJ2-1,TRBV2,NA,NA,TGTGCCAGCAGTGGTTTCCTCCTAGGAGAAGACAATGAGCAGTTCTTC,CASSGFLLGEDNEQFF
TRBJ1-1,TRBV20-1,NA,NA,TGCAGTGCTAGTGCGGGGAACACTGAAGCTTTCTTT,CSASAGNTEAFF
TRBJ2-7,TRBV7-8,once,NA,TGTGCCAGCAGCTTAGACAGGGCCTCCTACGAGCAGTACTTC,CASSLDRASYEQYF
TRBJ1-3,TRBV28,NA,NA,TGTGCCAGCAGTTTATGGGCGGGCCCCTCTGGAAACACCATATATTTT,CASSLWAGPSGNTIYF
TRBJ1-2,TRBV30,NA,TRBD1,TGTGCCTGGAGTGTCGAGGGACAGTGGAGAAACTATGGCTACACCTTC,CAWSVEGQWRNYGYTF
TRBJ2-7,TRBV7-3,NA,NA,TGTGCCAGCAGCCTGGGAGAGGGCAATACCTACGAGCAGTACTTC,CASSLGEGNTYEQYF
TRBJ2-3,TRBV18,NA,NA,TGTGCCAGCGGAGGGGCGCCGGATACGCAGTATTTT,CASGGAPDTQYF
TRBJ2-2,TRBV5-1,NA,TRBD1,TGCGCCAGCAGTATACAGGGGAAGGCCGGGGAGCTGTTTTTT,CASSIQGKAGELFF
TRBJ2-4,TRBV7-8,NA,TRBD2,TGTGCCAGCAGCTTAAGATCAATCGGGGCGGGGGGAAGCCCAGCGGTCATTCAGTACTTC,CASSLRSIGAGGSPAVIQYF
TRBJ2-7,TRBV5-1,NA,TRBD1,TGCGCCAGCAGCCTGGGACAGGTCCTTTACGAGCAGTACTTC,CASSLGQVLYEQYF
TRBJ2-7,TRBV29-1,NA,TRBD1,TGCAGCGTTGTAGACAGGGGGCGCGCCTACGAGCAGTACTTC,CSVVDRGRAYEQYF
TRBJ2-7,TRBV2,NA,NA,TGTGCCAGCAGTGAACCGGGTACCTACGAGCAGTACTTC,CASSEPGTYEQYF
TRBJ2-7,TRBV4-1,NA,NA,TGCGCCAGCAGCCAGGTGGGACTCCCGGGCTACGAGCAGTACTTC,CASSQVGLPGYEQYF
TRBJ2-1,TRBV24-1,NA,TRBD2,TGTGCCACCAGCCTCCGGGGGGGGAATGAGCAGTTCTTC,CATSLRGGNEQFF
TRBJ2-5,TRBV15,NA,TRBD2,TGTGCCACCAGCAGAGCGGGGGGAGAAGAGACCCAGTACTTC,CATSRAGGEETQYF
TRBJ2-6,TRBV27,NA,TRBD1,TGTGCCAGCAGTTGGACAGGTTGGGGCGGGGCCAACGTCCTGACTTTC,CASSWTGWGGANVLTF
TRBJ2-1,TRBV27,NA,NA,TGTGCCAGCAGTTTAAGTAAGCACAATGAGCAGTTCTTC,CASSLSKHNEQFF
TRBJ1-5,TRBV3-1/TRBV3-2,NA,NA,TGTGCCAGCAGTCAAACAGGGAATAGCAATCAGCCCCAGCATTTT,CASSQTGNSNQPQHF
TRBJ2-5,TRBV2,NA,NA,TGTGCCAGCAGGGCGGCGGCCCAGTACTTC,CASRAAAQYF
TRBJ2-7,TRBV10-1,NA,NA,TGCGCCAGCAGTGACGGGCAGGGTGACGAGCAGTACTTC,CASSDGQGDEQYF
TRBJ1-1,TRBV6-5,NA,NA,TGTGCCAGCACCTCCCGGCGGGGGCTGAACACTGAAGCTTTCTTT,CASTSRRGLNTEAFF
TRBJ2-2,TRBV3-1/TRBV3-2,few,NA,TGTGCCAGCAGCTCCCAGGGAGGGGAGCTGTTTTTT,CASSSQGGELFF
TRBJ2-3,TRBV30,NA,NA,TGTGCCTGGAGTGTCCGGAGTGGGACAGATACGCAGTATTTT,CAWSVRSGTDTQYF
TRBJ2-3,TRBV29-1,NA,NA,TGCAGCGTGGGACTCCGCCTGAGCACAGATACGCAGTATTTT,CSVGLRLSTDTQYF
TRBJ2-1,TRBV7-9,NA,TRBD1,TGTGCCAGCAGCTCCCGACAGGGGGCGGGCAATGAGCAGTTCTTC,CASSSRQGAGNEQFF
TRBJ2-7,TRBV19,NA,NA,TGTGCCAGTAGTATAAGGAGGGCACCCTACGAGCAGTACTTC,CASSIRRAPYEQYF
TRBJ1-1,TRBV3-1/TRBV3-2,NA,TRBD1,TGTGCCAGCAGCCGGGGACAGGGGGCCGCCACTGAAGCTTTCTTT,CASSRGQGAATEAFF
TRBJ2-3,TRBV5-6,NA,NA,TGTGCCAGCAGGGCTCCAGGTTCAGATACGCAGTATTTT,CASRAPGSDTQYF
TRBJ1-5,TRBV11-2,NA,NA,TGTGCCAGCAGCGATGACAGGCACGCGGGTCAGCCCCAGCATTTT,CASSDDRHAGQPQHF
TRBJ1-6,TRBV3-1/TRBV3-2,NA,NA,TGTGCCAGCAGCCTCAGAGGGAACAGCAATTCACCCCTCCACTTT,CASSLRGNSNSPLHF
TRBJ2-4,TRBV18,NA,TRBD2,TGTGCCAGCTCACCACCGGGCGGGAGGCCAATAGCCAAAAACATTCAGTACTTC,CASSPPGGRPIAKNIQYF
TRBJ2-1,TRBV6-4,NA,TRBD2,TGTGCCAGCTCTCTAGCGGGAGGGCCCTACAATGAGCAGTTCTTC,CASSLAGGPYNEQFF
TRBJ2-2,TRBV9,NA,NA,TGTGCCAGCAGCGTAGGAAGACTGGGCACCGGGGAGCTGTTTTTT,CASSVGRLGTGELFF
TRBJ2-5,TRBV6-5,NA,TRBD2,TGTGCCAGCTGCTCTGAGCGGGAGGGTCGGGGAACCCAGTACTTC,CASCSEREGRGTQYF
TRBJ1-3,TRBV18,NA,TRBD1,TGTGCCAGCTCACCAGAGATTACAGGGGCAGCCTCTGGAAACACCATATATTTT,CASSPEITGAASGNTIYF